This T cell receptor (beta chain) was sequenced in a study of tumor-infiltrating lymphocytes in oesophageal squamous cell carcinoma. The CDR3 sequence is 14 residues long. Trimming removed 3 bases at V and 1 base at J, with 9 bases between. The germline gives CDR1 SEHNR, CDR2 FQNEAQ (reference sequence). TCRdb re-derived calls from the PCR reads in MiXCR, one entry per CDR3 protein. The data show 6,000 or so distinct CDR3 sequences, around 15% seen once. By share, this clonotype ranks as medium-sized. The sequencing input was normal esophageal tissue next to the tumor. This TCR was recovered from a male donor with esophageal squamous cell carcinoma. The rearrangement joins TRBV7-9 to TRBJ2-5; no reliable D call. CDR3 protein: CASSFRRSQETQYF. The CDR3 nucleotides read TGTGCCAGCAGCTTTAGACGGAGCCAAGAGACCCAGTACTTC.